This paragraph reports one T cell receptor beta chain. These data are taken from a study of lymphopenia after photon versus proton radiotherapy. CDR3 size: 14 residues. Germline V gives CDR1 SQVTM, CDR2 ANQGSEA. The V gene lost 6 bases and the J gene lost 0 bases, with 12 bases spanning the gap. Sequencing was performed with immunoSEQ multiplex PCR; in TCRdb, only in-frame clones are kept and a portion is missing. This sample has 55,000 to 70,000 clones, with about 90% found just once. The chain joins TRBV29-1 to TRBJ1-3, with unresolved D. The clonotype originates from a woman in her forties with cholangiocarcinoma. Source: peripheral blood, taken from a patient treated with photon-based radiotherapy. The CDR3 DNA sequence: TGCAGCGTGGCCGCTGGGTCCTCTGGAAACACCATATATTTT. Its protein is CSVAAGSSGNTIYF.